These 3 T cell receptor beta chains were sequenced from one sample in a study of shared clonotypes between healthy human individuals. This table comes from immunoSEQ multiplex PCR, and its TCRdb copy is limited to in-frame clones, with some not included. Counted here are around 2.1 million clones, about 92% occurring once; the ten biggest clones make up about 1.8%. CD45RO-negative, CCR7-selected cells formed the naive CD8 fraction, which excluded terminally differentiated effector memory CD45RA+ cells. Source material: naive CD8+ T cells from PBMCs. These receptors were obtained from a man aged 18 to 29 in good health. Some clones in this sample may be carry-over from other donors' samples.

On this clone: The junction and the germline gene differ at one end; a read error may be behind it. The chain joins TRBV27 to TRBJ1-1; 7 positions match TRBD1. CDR3 length: 15 amino acids. The germline gives CDR1 MNHEY, CDR2 SMNVEV (reference sequence). The CDR3 nucleotides read TGTGCCAGCAGTGTATCGACAGGGTTGGGCACTGAAGCTTTCTTT. Encoded protein: CASSVSTGLGTEAFF.

This clone was seen just once. This chain links TRBV28 with TRBJ2-7, with D perhaps TRBD1 (6 bases). The CDR3 is made up of 15 amino acids. Trimming removed 8 bases from V and 2 bases from J, with 19 bases in between. The germline gives CDR1 MDHEN, CDR2 SYDVKM. Here the CDR3 DNA reads TGTGCCAGCGACAGCGACAGGACCTTCCCCTACGAGCAGTACTTC. This translates into CASDSDRTFPYEQYF.

V gene TRBV7-9 combines with J gene TRBJ2-7, with D uncertain. CDR1 and CDR2 from the germline V gene are SEHNR and FQNEAQ (reference sequence). V lost 5 bases, J lost 2 bases, and 13 bases lay in between. The CDR3 has 14 residues. The CDR3 DNA sequence: TGTGCCAGCAGCCTGACCTCGAGTCCCTACGAGCAGTACTTC. Translating gives CASSLTSSPYEQYF.